The source of this TCR beta chain is a study of identifying expanded T cells in peripheral blood. Germline values: CDR1 GTSNPN, CDR2 SVGIG (reference sequence). This CDR3 is 13 amino acids long. V dropped 0 bases and J dropped 0 bases, with 3 bases sitting between them. No infections or other immune events were documented during collection. The table came from immunoSEQ multiplex PCR; TCRdb's copy has only in-frame clones and leaves some out. Of some 93,000 clones listed, 88% are singletons. The source is a person aged 18 to 75 in good health. V and J are TRBV30 and TRBJ1-5; no firm D call. Sequencing input: blood. In nucleotides, the CDR3 is TGTGCCTGGAGTGTCGCTAGCAATCAGCCCCAGCATTTT. It is translated as CAWSVASNQPQHF.